This T cell receptor (beta chain) is from a study of identical twins. Study outcomes and limitations: Out-of-frame alpha sequences shared by twins showed excess low generation probability.

Looked up from germline, CDR1 is MNHEY and CDR2 is SMNVEV (reference sequence). Trimming took off 5 bases at V and 1 base at J, with 14 bases between the two ends. This CDR3 contains 15 residues. On this clonotype itself: Its antigen is currently unknown.

MiXCR, applied by TCRdb to the 5' RACE reads, yields one record per CDR3 protein. This sample yields about 690,000 distinct CDR3 sequences, of which approximately 6.1% are seen a single time; 1.5% to 2% belongs to the top ten. Sequenced: naive T cells sorted from blood. The receptor was derived from a young man in good health. The rearrangement joins TRBV27 to TRBJ2-5; D may be TRBD1 or TRBD2 (5 bases each). The CDR3 protein is CASSRLQDLQETQYF. Written as DNA, the CDR3 is TGTGCCAGCAGTCGACTACAGGACCTCCAAGAGACCCAGTACTTC.